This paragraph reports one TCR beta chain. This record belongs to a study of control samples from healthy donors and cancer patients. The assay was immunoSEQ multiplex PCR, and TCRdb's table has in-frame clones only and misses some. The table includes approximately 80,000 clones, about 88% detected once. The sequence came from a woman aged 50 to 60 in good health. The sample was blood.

This chain's CDR3 is CASSLRAGSLGIQYF. The DNA for the CDR3 is TGTGCCAGCAGCTTAAGGGCAGGTTCGTTAGGCATTCAGTACTTC. This chain connects TRBV7-8 to TRBJ2-4; the D is unclear. The germline V and J ends were trimmed by 2 bases and 9 bases, with 17 bases remaining between them. CDR1 is SGHVS and CDR2 is FQNEAQ in the germline V gene. This CDR3 region has 15 residues.